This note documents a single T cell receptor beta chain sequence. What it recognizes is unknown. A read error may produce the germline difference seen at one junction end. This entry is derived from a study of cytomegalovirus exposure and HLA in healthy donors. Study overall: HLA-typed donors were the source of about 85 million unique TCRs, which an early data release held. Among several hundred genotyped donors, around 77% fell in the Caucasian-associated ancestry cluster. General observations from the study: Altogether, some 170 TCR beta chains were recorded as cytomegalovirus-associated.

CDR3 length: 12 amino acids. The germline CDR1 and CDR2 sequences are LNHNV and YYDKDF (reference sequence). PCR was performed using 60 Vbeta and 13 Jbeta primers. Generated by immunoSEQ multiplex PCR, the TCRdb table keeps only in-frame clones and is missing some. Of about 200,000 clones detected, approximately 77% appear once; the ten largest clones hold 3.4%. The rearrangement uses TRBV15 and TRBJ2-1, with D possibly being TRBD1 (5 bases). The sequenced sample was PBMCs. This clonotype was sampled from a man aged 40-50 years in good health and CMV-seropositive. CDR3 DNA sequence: TGTGCCACCAGCAGAGATCCGCAGGGTGTGGTCTTC. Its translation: CATSRDPQGVVF. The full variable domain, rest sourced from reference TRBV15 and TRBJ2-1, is DAMVIQNPRYQVTQFGKPVTLSCSQTLNHNVMYWYQQKSSQAPKLLFHYYDKDFNNEADTPDNFQSRRPNTSFCFLDIRSPGLGDTAMYLCATSRDPQGVVFGPGTRLTVL.